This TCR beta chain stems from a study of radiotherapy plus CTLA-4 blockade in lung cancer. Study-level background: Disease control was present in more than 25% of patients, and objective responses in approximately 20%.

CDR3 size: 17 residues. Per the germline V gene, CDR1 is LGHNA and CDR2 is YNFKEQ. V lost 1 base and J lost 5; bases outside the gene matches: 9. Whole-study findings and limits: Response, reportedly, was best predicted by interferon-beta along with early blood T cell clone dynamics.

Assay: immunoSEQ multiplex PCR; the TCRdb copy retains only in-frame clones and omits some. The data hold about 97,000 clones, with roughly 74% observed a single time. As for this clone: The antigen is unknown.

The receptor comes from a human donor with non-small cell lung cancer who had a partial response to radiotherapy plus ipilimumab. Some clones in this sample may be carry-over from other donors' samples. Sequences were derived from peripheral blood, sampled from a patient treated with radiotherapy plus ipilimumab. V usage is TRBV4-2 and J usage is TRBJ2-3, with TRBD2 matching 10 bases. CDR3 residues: CASSQGSSGGAVDTQYF. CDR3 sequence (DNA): TGTGCCAGCAGCCAAGGATCGAGCGGGGGGGCGGTAGATACGCAGTATTTT.